This T cell receptor beta chain was found in a study of identical twins. Study-wide points: Findings came from cross-sectional statistics, without long-term follow-up of donors. Among out-of-frame alpha sequences shared by twins, low generation probability occurred in excess.

A template switching step contributed a universal primer site, while unique molecular identifiers were present in the cDNA. TCRdb passed the 5' RACE reads through MiXCR, listing each CDR3 protein once. Among around 450,000 distinct CDR3 sequences, approximately 15% were seen once, and the ten largest hold about 0.54%. Regarding this clonotype: Its cognate antigen is unknown.

The germline CDR1 and CDR2 sequences are SGDLS and YYNGEE. This CDR3 is 14 amino acids long. Deletions cut 4 bases from V and 4 bases from J, with 12 bases between. The data were also submitted as part of a second study, on yellow fever vaccine responses in identical twins. That source reports: Twins reportedly appeared to share part of their vaccine T cell response while keeping part individual.

The sample was CD4+ T cells sorted from blood. The chain recombines TRBV9 with TRBJ2-4; no clear D gene. This clonotype was sampled from a woman between 18 and 29 years old in good health. CDR3 bases: TGTGCCAGCAGCCCCCGTGGGTTTAAAAACATTCAGTACTTC. Translation gives CASSPRGFKNIQYF.